This TCR beta chain is drawn from a study of cytomegalovirus exposure and HLA in healthy donors. Study-level results: Specificity for CMV antigens was confirmed in vitro for three of the CMV-associated chains. Later findings reportedly placed an Asian-associated ancestry cluster below the roughly 700-donor mean for N-insertions. Accurate prediction of most subjects' HLA-A and HLA-B alleles from TCR beta sequences was reported.

Those who donated were healthy bone marrow donors. Points on this clone: Its cognate antigen is unknown.

The CDR3 runs 18 residues. J gave up 7 bases and V 4 bases, and 23 bases lay outside the gene matches. CDR1 is SGHDT and CDR2 is YYEEEE in the germline V gene. The PCR ran on 60 Vbeta and 13 Jbeta primers. TCRdb keeps only in-frame clones here, not all; method: immunoSEQ multiplex PCR. Of 150,000 to 200,000 clones listed, roughly 74% are singletons. The sequencing sample was made of PBMCs. The chain links TRBV5-6 to TRBJ2-7, with 7 bases matching TRBD1. This clonotype originated in a woman in her twenties or thirties in good health and CMV-seropositive. CDR3 residues: CASSPPLRGGPLSWEQYF. CDR3 nucleotides: TGTGCCAGCAGCCCCCCCCTGAGAGGGGGCCCACTAAGCTGGGAGCAGTACTTC.